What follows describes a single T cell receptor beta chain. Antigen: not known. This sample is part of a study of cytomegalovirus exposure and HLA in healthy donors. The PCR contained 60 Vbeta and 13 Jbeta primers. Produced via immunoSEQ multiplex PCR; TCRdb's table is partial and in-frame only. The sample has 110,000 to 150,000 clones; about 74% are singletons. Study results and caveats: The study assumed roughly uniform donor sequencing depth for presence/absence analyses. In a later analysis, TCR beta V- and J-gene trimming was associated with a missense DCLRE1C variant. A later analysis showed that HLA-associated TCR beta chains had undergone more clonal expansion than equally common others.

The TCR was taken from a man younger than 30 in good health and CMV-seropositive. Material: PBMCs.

CDR3 region: CASSFTGESSYEQYF. CDR3 bases: TGTGCCAGCAGTTTTACAGGGGAGAGCTCCTACGAGCAGTACTTC. This chain links TRBV6-6 with TRBJ2-5, with 7 bases lining up with TRBD1. The J call may be wrong; the DNA end is better matched by TRBJ2-7. The CDR3 spans 15 residues. In germline, CDR1 is MNHNY, CDR2 SVGAGI (reference sequence).